This T cell receptor beta chain was captured in a study of PD-1 blockade in classical Hodgkin lymphoma. Study in general: Treatment was intravenous nivolumab, 3 mg/kg every 2 weeks, until progression. Study-level findings and limits: Newly diagnosed patients were reported to exhibit reduced baseline TCR diversity relative to healthy donors. Baseline diversity was lower in partial responders and progressors than complete responders.

Time point of the sample: cycle 4 day 1 (C4D1), after less than seven weeks of nivolumab. Every single patient, without exception, relapsed after autologous stem cell transplantation, and brentuximab vedotin exposure varied. Complete response, partial response or progressive disease was each patient's best response. This clone has just a few counts. What it binds is unknown. Assay: immunoSEQ multiplex PCR; the TCRdb copy retains only in-frame clones and omits some. Of tens of thousands of clones listed, over 75% are singletons. This material consisted of peripheral blood mononuclear cells (PBMCs), taken before the fourth cycle of nivolumab. This TCR was sampled from a human donor with classical Hodgkin lymphoma.

CDR3 loop: CASSSRGHEEGYTF. The CDR3 nucleotides read TGCGCCAGCAGCTCCCGGGGCCACGAAGAAGGCTACACCTTC. This chain uses TRBV5-1 with TRBJ1-2; D might be TRBD1 (5 bases). The germline V gene encodes CDR1 SGHRS and CDR2 YFSETQ. The V end lost 3 bases, the J end lost 8 bases, and 17 bases lay between the germline ends. The CDR3 is 14 residues long.